The rows below give T cell receptor beta chains drawn from one sample of a study of cytomegalovirus exposure and HLA in healthy donors. Assay used: immunoSEQ multiplex PCR; TCRdb lists only in-frame clones, some missing. The sample has around 130,000 clones, roughly 79% seen once; the top ten hold around 3.2%. The specimen sequenced was PBMCs. These receptor sequences come from a man aged 30 to 39 in good health and CMV-seronegative. The CDR3 runs from the conserved cysteine through the conserved F or W. D genes are given only for firm matches. Only part of the rows carry a size: once, few, many, or a class if the clone is expanded.

size,J,V,D,CDR3,DNA
.,TRBJ2-5,TRBV30,TRBD2,CAWSVHSGGETQYF,TGTGCCTGGAGTGTACATAGCGGGGGCGAGACCCAGTACTTC
.,TRBJ2-7,TRBV7-9,TRBD2,CASSSPGGTSYEQYF,TGTGCCAGCAGCTCCCCCGGGGGGACCTCCTACGAGCAGTACTTC
.,TRBJ2-3,TRBV7-3,.,CASSFGATSDTQYF,TGTGCCAGCAGCTTTGGGGCGACTTCTGATACGCAGTATTTT
once,TRBJ1-5,TRBV7-6,TRBD1,CASSPGTVGPSQPQHF,TGTGCCAGCAGCCCCGGGACAGTCGGTCCGAGTCAGCCCCAGCATTTT
.,TRBJ1-2,TRBV2,TRBD1,CASNLVQGAGYGYTF,TGTGCCAGCAATCTTGTCCAGGGGGCGGGATATGGCTACACCTTC
.,TRBJ2-3,TRBV5-1,.,CASSSRDTGDTQYF,TGCGCCAGCAGCTCCCGGGACACCGGAGATACGCAGTATTTT
few,TRBJ1-2,TRBV28,TRBD1,CASLRDRVGGYGYTF,TGTGCCAGCCTCCGGGACAGGGTTGGCGGCTATGGCTACACCTTC
.,TRBJ2-1,TRBV11-2,TRBD1,CASSLGSWGQGHNEQFF,TGTGCCAGCAGCTTAGGCTCCTGGGGACAGGGGCACAATGAGCAGTTCTTC
.,TRBJ2-7,TRBV6-6,TRBD2,CASSYGTSGTYEQYF,TGTGCCAGCAGTTACGGGACTAGCGGTACCTACGAGCAGTACTTC
.,TRBJ2-1,TRBV30,TRBD2,CAWSSSGPYNEQFF,TGTGCCTGGAGCTCTAGCGGGCCCTACAATGAGCAGTTCTTC
.,TRBJ2-2,TRBV27,.,CASSLLGGRDSGELFF,TGTGCCAGCAGTCTGCTTGGAGGGCGAGACTCCGGGGAGCTGTTTTTT
.,TRBJ2-1,TRBV6-5,TRBD2,CASRGSSYNEQFF,TGTGCCAGCCGCGGGAGCTCCTACAATGAGCAGTTCTTC